Listed here is a single T cell receptor beta chain. The data belong to a study of human T cells and chemical hapten exposure. Study information: TCR yield per sample varied, mainly due to pooled library volumes.

Original methodology: Counts of TCRs in each sample centred on a median of approximately 100,000 and extended from around 24,000 to 710,000. In TCRdb, the RACE reads were re-called with MiXCR into one record per CDR3 protein. In this record, the V and J calls reflect TCRdb's handling and not the investigators' own analysis. This sample has 85,000 to 95,000 distinct CDR3 sequences, with about 8.7% found just once. The time point is: healthy volunteer bleed at 2 weeks. Unfractionated whole blood was the source from which total RNA was extracted. The CDR3 totals 12 residues. J lost 1 base, V lost 9 bases, and 2 bases had no gene match. Germline CDR1 and CDR2: MNHEY and SMNVEV (reference sequence).

V usage is TRBV27 and J usage is TRBJ1-2; 7 bases match TRBD1. Sequenced sample: whole blood. The receptor was derived from a female donor in good health. Some clones in this sample may be carry-over from other donors' samples. The CDR3 is CASRDSNYGYTF. The DNA for the CDR3 is TGTGCCAGTAGGGACAGTAACTATGGCTACACCTTC.